This passage covers 6 T cell receptor beta chains from one sample sequenced in a study of T cell responses to AZD1222 COVID-19 vaccine. Method: immunoSEQ multiplex PCR; TCRdb's copy keeps in-frame clones and lacks some. Of some 120,000 clones in the sample, more than 70% were seen once. Here the sequenced sample was peripheral blood, taken on day 0 of AZD1222 vaccination. The receptor source for this set is an adult in good health.

The chain links TRBV6-6 to TRBJ2-1; 8 positions agree with TRBD1. The CDR3 sequence is 15 residues long. The germline V gene encodes CDR1 MNHNY and CDR2 SVGAGI (reference sequence). V gave up 2 bases and J gave up 0 bases; unmatched junction bases: 0. The CDR3 DNA is TGTGCCAGCAGTTACGACAGGGGCTCCTACAATGAGCAGTTCTTC. Residues: CASSYDRGSYNEQFF.

The rearrangement uses TRBV3-1 (or the pseudogene TRBV3-2) and TRBJ2-2; 7 bases are a match to TRBD1. The CDR3 runs 20 residues. Germline V gene sequence: CDR1 LGHDT, CDR2 YNNKEL (reference sequence). The trim removed 0 bases at V and 5 bases at J, leaving 18 bases unmatched. The CDR3 region is CASSQEGGTASPNQTGELFF. The CDR3 DNA reads TGTGCCAGCAGCCAAGAGGGTGGGACAGCATCACCGAATCAGACCGGGGAGCTGTTTTTT.

The chain couples TRBV28 to TRBJ1-4, with D uncertain. The germline V gene has CDR1 MDHEN and CDR2 SYDVKM. This CDR3 has 14 residues. The V and J ends lost 7 bases and 0 bases respectively, with 9 bases between them. CDR3 residues: CASNVYATNEKLFF. Here the CDR3 DNA reads TGTGCCAGCAATGTATATGCAACTAATGAAAAACTGTTTTTT. Looking up the rest from reference TRBV28 and TRBJ1-4 gives the full variable domain: DVKVTQSSRYLVKRTGEKVFLECVQDMDHENMFWYRQDPGLGLRLIYFSYDVKMKEKGDIPEGYSVSREKKERFSLILESASTNQTSMYLCASNVYATNEKLFFGSGTQLSVL.

The chain recombines TRBV3-1 (or the pseudogene TRBV3-2) with TRBJ1-6, with D unresolved. The CDR3 has 13 amino acids. The V end was cut by 0 bases, the J end by 7 bases, with 4 bases between. Germline CDR1 LGHDT, CDR2 YNNKEL (reference sequence). The CDR3 reads CASSQELNSPLHF. The CDR3 nucleotides are TGTGCCAGCAGCCAAGAGCTCAATTCACCCCTCCACTTT.

The gene calls are TRBV28 and TRBJ1-2; TRBD1 aligns across 10 bases. Trimming at V came to 5 bases and at J to 4 bases, leaving 16 bases not matched to a gene. The CDR3 is 18 amino acids. Germline loops: CDR1 MDHEN, CDR2 SYDVKM. The CDR3 protein is CASSTPGQGPRHIYGYTF. In nucleotides, the CDR3 is TGTGCCAGCAGTACACCGGGACAGGGGCCGCGTCATATCTATGGCTACACCTTC.

The chain couples TRBV2 to TRBJ2-2; the match to TRBD2 covers 12 bases. The CDR3 is 19 residues long. CDR1 and CDR2 from the germline V gene are SNHLY and FYNNEI. Losses at the gene ends were 6 bases for V and 1 base for J; bases not matched to a gene: 12. The CDR3 loop reads CASRVQLAGGRLNTGELFF. The DNA of the CDR3 is TGTGCCAGCAGAGTTCAACTAGCGGGGGGACGCCTGAACACCGGGGAGCTGTTTTTT.